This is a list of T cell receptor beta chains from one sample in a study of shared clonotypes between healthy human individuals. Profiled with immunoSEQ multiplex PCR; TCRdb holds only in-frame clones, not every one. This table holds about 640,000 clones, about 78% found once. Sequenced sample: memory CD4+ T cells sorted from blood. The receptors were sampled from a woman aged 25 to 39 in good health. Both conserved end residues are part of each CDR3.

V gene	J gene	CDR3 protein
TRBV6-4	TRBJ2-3	CARIGIGSTDTQYF
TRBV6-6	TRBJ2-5	CASSRDRETQYF
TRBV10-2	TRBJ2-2	CATIAGVNTGELFF
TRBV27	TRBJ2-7	CASSLRDRALGQYF
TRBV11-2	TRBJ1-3	CASSPHQGASGNTIYF
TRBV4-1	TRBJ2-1	CASSQDWAISYNEQFF
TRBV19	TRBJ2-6	CASSIGPIGANVLTF
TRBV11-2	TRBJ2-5	CASSSSLTGSETQYF
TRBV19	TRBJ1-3	CASSIGTAGNTIYF
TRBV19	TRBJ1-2	CASYTRDTEYRGYTF
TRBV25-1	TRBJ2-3	CASSKVPGTSTPTDTQYF
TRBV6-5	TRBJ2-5	CASSPGTDRAQYF
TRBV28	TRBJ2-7	CASARPYVAGGSYEQYF
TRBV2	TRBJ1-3	CASSETHVGTGNTIYF
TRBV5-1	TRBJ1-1	CASSHGQGAGTEAFF
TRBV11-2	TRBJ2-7	CASSPGLASSYEQYF
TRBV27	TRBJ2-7	CASRPSRGSYEQYF
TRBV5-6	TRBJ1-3	CASSLVGQQTGNTIYF
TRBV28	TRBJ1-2	CASSLVRGVNYGYTF
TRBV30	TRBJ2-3	CAWSVGTPGLAPDTQYF
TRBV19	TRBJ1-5	CASTGYSNQPQHF
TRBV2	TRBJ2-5	CASQGTTLAGETQYF
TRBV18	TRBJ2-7	CASSQGREPYEQYF
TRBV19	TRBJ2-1	CASSPTLSGRVYNEQFF
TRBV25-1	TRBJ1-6	CASSELGRQNNSPLHF
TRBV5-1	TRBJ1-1	CASSLGFGSFGTEAFF
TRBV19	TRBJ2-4	CASSMYRAAKNIQYF
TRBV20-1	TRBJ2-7	CSARVSKEQYF
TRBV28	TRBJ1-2	CASMSVNYGYTF
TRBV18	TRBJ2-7	CASSPRLAGEQYF
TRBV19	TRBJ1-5	CASSYRTGYMDSNQPQHF
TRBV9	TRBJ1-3	CASSVASSRGNTIYF
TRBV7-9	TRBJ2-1	CASRPGLAGGIRYEQFF
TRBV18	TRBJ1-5	CASSQNDRGNQPQHF
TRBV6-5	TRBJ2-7	CASSYSYISSSYEQYF
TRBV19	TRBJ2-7	CASSIDQAGRNYEQYF
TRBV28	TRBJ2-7	CASRPGQSYEQYF
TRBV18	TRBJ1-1	CASSQGATNTEAFF
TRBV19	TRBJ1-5	CASRPPLSGQLMGNQPQHF
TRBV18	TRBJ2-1	CASSPILAGVGEQFF
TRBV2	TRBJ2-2	CASSDRGMGTGELFF
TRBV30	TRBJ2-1	CAWNRLAAPEQFF
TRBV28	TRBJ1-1	CASSFPSGQMNTEAFF
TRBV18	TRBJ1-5	CASSPGTGEYQPQHF
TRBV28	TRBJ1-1	CASSSPGTGGVTEAFF
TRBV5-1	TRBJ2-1	CASSPSSGGYNEQFF
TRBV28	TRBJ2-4	CASSSPEGPNIQYF
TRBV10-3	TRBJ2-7	CAISGGYEQYF
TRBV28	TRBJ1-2	CASKQGVAYGYTF
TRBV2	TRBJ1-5	CASSTDGRNNQPQHF
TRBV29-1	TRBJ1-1	CSGTQTVENTEAFF
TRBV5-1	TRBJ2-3	CASSLGRATDTQYF